This T cell receptor (beta chain) was documented in a study of post-analysis software for immune sequencing data. Notes on the study in general: Multiple sclerosis patients showed significantly lower normalized Chao1 diversity than controls did. Five or six TRBV segments (TRBV5-6, TRBV5-1 and TRBV20-1 among them) occurred more frequently in patients than in controls. Batch-mates among the samples co-clustered strongly by F measure.

The CDR3 contains 17 residues. The trim removed 5 bases at V and 6 bases at J, leaving 10 bases unmatched. Germline values: CDR1 KGHDR, CDR2 SFDVKD. This clonotype was detected only a few times. The antigen remains undetermined. Unique molecular identifiers were carried by the TCR beta cDNA libraries. It was from approximately 0.91 to 9.4 million T cells that some 460,000 cDNA molecules came. Via MiXCR, TCRdb re-called the PCR reads, giving one row per CDR3 protein. This table has hundreds of thousands of distinct CDR3 sequences, about 32% appearing once. The sequenced sample was blood. This sequence originates from a girl aged 5-17 years with multiple sclerosis. V and J are TRBV24-1 and TRBJ2-1; the match to TRBD1 covers 12 bases. CDR3 nucleotides: TGTGCCACCAGTGGCGTCGAGGGACAGGGGGCTTTCAATGAGCAGTTCTTC. Encoded protein: CATSGVEGQGAFNEQFF.